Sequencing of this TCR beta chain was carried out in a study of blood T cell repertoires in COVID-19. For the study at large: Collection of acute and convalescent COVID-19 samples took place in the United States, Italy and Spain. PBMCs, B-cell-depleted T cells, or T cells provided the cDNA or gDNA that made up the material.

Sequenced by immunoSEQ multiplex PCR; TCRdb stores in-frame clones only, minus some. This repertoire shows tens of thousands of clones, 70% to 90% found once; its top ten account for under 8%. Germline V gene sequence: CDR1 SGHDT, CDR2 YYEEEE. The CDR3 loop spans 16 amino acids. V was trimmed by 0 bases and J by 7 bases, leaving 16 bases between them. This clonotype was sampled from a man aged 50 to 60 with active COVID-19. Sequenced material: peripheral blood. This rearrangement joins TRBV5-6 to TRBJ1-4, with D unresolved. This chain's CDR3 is CASSLASAELGEKLFF. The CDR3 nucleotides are TGTGCCAGCAGCTTGGCCTCGGCGGAGTTGGGTGAAAAACTGTTTTTT.